These 31 T cell receptor beta chains came from one sample sequenced in a study of blood T cell repertoires in COVID-19. Profiling relied on immunoSEQ multiplex PCR, and the TCRdb table lists in-frame clones only, not all of them. The sample holds some 120,000 clones; 70% to 85% are singletons and the top ten take 7% to 9.5%. What was sequenced was peripheral blood. Source of these receptors: a man between 65 and 85 years old with active or convalescent COVID-19.

The V gene is TRBV18, the J gene TRBJ2-3; perhaps TRBD1 as D (6 bases). The germline V and J ends were trimmed by 3 bases and 0 bases, with 16 bases remaining between them. In germline, CDR1 is KGHSH, CDR2 LQKENI. The CDR3 covers 17 residues. CDR3 in amino acids: CASSPREQGISTDTQYF. The DNA of the CDR3 is TGTGCCAGCTCACCCCGGGAACAGGGCATTAGCACAGATACGCAGTATTTT.

This clone is a singleton in its sample. The chain carries TRBV6-5 and TRBJ1-1; D is unresolved. The CDR3 consists of 11 residues. Trimming pared 4 bases from V and 13 bases from J, leaving 13 bases between. Germline V gene data show CDR1 as MNHEY and CDR2 as SVGAGI. Here the CDR3 reads CASSSPSRLFF. Here the CDR3 DNA reads TGTGCCAGCAGTTCCCCATCCCGACTTTTCTTT.

CDR3 bases: TGTGCCAGCAGGACAGGGGGACTTGGCTACACCTTC. The encoded protein is CASRTGGLGYTF. The rearrangement links TRBV12-3 or TRBV12-4 to TRBJ1-2; 9 nucleotides match TRBD1. The CDR3 runs to 12 residues. The trim removed 6 bases at V and 7 bases at J, leaving 3 bases unmatched.

The V gene is TRBV5-8, the J gene TRBJ1-2, with D maybe TRBD1 (5 bases). This CDR3 spans 11 amino acids. Trimming left V 3 bases short and J 8 bases short, with 8 bases between. CDR1 SGHTS and CDR2 YDEGEE come from the germline V gene. This CDR3 is CASSSHRGYTF. As DNA, the CDR3 is TGTGCCAGCAGCTCGCACAGGGGCTACACCTTC.

This clone was counted once. The chain has TRBV28 and TRBJ1-5; no reliable D call. Germline CDR1 is MDHEN and CDR2 is SYDVKM. The CDR3 runs 11 residues. The V end was cut by 7 bases, the J end by 3 bases, with 4 bases between. CDR3 sequence: CASTSNQPQHF. The CDR3 DNA reads as TGTGCCAGCACATCCAATCAGCCCCAGCATTTT.

The rearrangement joins TRBV7-2 to TRBJ1-5, with D uncertain. Germline V CDR1 and CDR2: SGHTA, FQGNSA. This CDR3 has 16 amino acids. Trimming removed 6 bases from V and 2 bases from J, with 17 bases in between. The CDR3 loop reads CASRQAGKSGNQPQHF. CDR3 bases: TGTGCCAGCAGACAAGCAGGAAAGTCGGGCAATCAGCCCCAGCATTTT.

The gene calls are TRBV28 and TRBJ2-1, with 8 positions matching TRBD2. In germline, CDR1 is MDHEN, CDR2 SYDVKM. Germline trimming cut 5 bases from V and 3 bases from J; bases unmatched to any gene: 6. This CDR3 has 15 residues. DNA of the CDR3: TGTGCCAGCAGTCGCTTAGCGGGGTACTACAATGAGCAGTTCTTC. It yields the protein CASSRLAGYYNEQFF. The full variable domain, its missing parts supplied by reference TRBV28 and TRBJ2-1, is DVKVTQSSRYLVKRTGEKVFLECVQDMDHENMFWYRQDPGLGLRLIYFSYDVKMKEKGDIPEGYSVSREKKERFSLILESASTNQTSMYLCASSRLAGYYNEQFFGPGTRLTVL.

The rearrangement joins TRBV6-5 to TRBJ1-3, with unresolved D. Germline V gives CDR1 MNHEY, CDR2 SVGAGI. CDR3 size: 16 residues. V dropped 2 bases and J dropped 1 base, with 12 bases sitting between them. The CDR3 DNA sequence: TGTGCCAGCAGTTACGACGGGGTTTTTTCTGGAAACACCATATATTTT. It codes for CASSYDGVFSGNTIYF.

This clone was observed a handful of times. The chain links TRBV5-4 to TRBJ2-1; a possible D gene is TRBD1 (6 bases). Germline values: CDR1 SGHNT, CDR2 YYREEE (reference sequence). Trimming cost V 4 bases and J 5 bases, with 16 bases left between them. This CDR3 has 15 residues. For the CDR3, the DNA is TGTGCCAGCAGCCGACTACAGGGTACGAACAATGAGCAGTTCTTC. As protein: CASSRLQGTNNEQFF.

CDR3 protein: CATSIGGGTDTQYF. The CDR3 DNA sequence: TGTGCCACCAGCATAGGGGGTGGGACAGATACGCAGTATTTT. This chain connects TRBV15 to TRBJ2-3; D is perhaps TRBD1 (6 bases). This CDR3 contains 14 residues. V lost 4 bases, J lost 3 bases, and 11 bases lay in between. Germline CDR1 reads LNHNV; CDR2 reads YYDKDF (reference sequence).

This CDR3 is CASSEGQANQPQHF. The CDR3 DNA is TGTGCCAGCAGCGAGGGACAAGCCAATCAGCCCCAGCATTTT. The gene calls are TRBV2 and TRBJ1-5; D possibly corresponds to TRBD1 (6 bases). Germline CDR1 and CDR2: SNHLY and FYNNEI. The CDR3 runs to 14 residues. V was cut by 6 bases and J by 3 bases, with 12 bases left in between. The full variable domain, its missing parts supplied by reference TRBV2 and TRBJ1-5, is EPEVTQTPSHQVTQMGQEVILRCVPISNHLYFYWYRQILGQKVEFLVSFYNNEISEKSEIFDDQFSVERPDGSNFTLKIRSTKLEDSAMYFCASSEGQANQPQHFGDGTRLSIL.

This chain uses TRBV5-6 with TRBJ2-2, with unresolved D. Germline CDR1 and CDR2: SGHDT and YYEEEE. This CDR3 has 12 amino acids. V lost 1 base and J lost 5, with 3 bases in between. CDR3 nucleotide sequence: TGTGCCAGCAGCTTGATAACCGGGGAGCTGTTTTTT. Translated: CASSLITGELFF.

This sequence joins TRBV7-3 and TRBJ2-1; no clear D. Germline V gene lookup returns CDR1 SGHTA and CDR2 FQGTGA. This CDR3 has 13 residues. The ends were cut back, 2 bases at V and 4 bases at J, with 6 bases in the middle. DNA for the CDR3: TGTGCCAGCAGCTTATCCGGTTACAATGAGCAGTTCTTC. It yields the protein CASSLSGYNEQFF.

The rearrangement uses TRBV11-1 and TRBJ2-7; no clear D gene. Germline values: CDR1 SGHAT, CDR2 FQDESV (reference sequence). The CDR3 is made up of 15 amino acids. V lost 1 base to trimming and J lost 0 bases, with 10 bases between them. CDR3 DNA sequence: TGTGCCAGCAGCTTAGGGCCGATAAACTCCTACGAGCAGTACTTC. Translated, it gives CASSLGPINSYEQYF.

This clone is a singleton in its sample. The chain has TRBV5-8 and TRBJ1-1; D uncertain. The germline CDR1 and CDR2 sequences are SGHTS and YDEGEE. CDR3 length equals 16 residues. Deletions cut 5 bases from V and 3 bases from J, with 20 bases between. CDR3 nucleotides: TGTGCCAGCAGACCATCGACCGGGAGGGAGTACACTGAAGCTTTCTTT. Translation gives CASRPSTGREYTEAFF.

The chain links TRBV3-1 (or the pseudogene TRBV3-2) to TRBJ1-2, with a tentative D call TRBD1 (6 bases). Germline CDR1 LGHDT, CDR2 YNNKEL (reference sequence). Trimming stripped 1 base from V and 8 bases from J, with 11 bases between. This CDR3 region has 13 residues. CDR3 in amino acids: CASSQVGQGGYTF. The CDR3 bases are TGTGCCAGCAGCCAAGTCGGTCAGGGGGGCTACACCTTC.

The CDR3 loop reads CASSKGGTGGYEKLFF. DNA of the CDR3: TGTGCCAGCAGCAAAGGGGGGACAGGGGGTTATGAAAAACTGTTTTTT. The chain has TRBV21-1 and TRBJ1-4; TRBD1 was called by the table and not checked on the DNA. TRBV21-1 constitutes a pseudogene. CDR3 length equals 16 residues.

This sequence joins TRBV4-2 and TRBJ1-3, with TRBD1 as a possible D gene (6 bases). CDR1 is LGHNA and CDR2 is YNFKEQ in the germline V gene. V was cut by 1 base and J by 5 bases, with 12 bases left in between. CDR3 size: 15 residues. As DNA, the CDR3 is TGTGCCAGCAGCCAAGGGGCAGGGGATCGAAACACCATATATTTT. Its protein is CASSQGAGDRNTIYF.

This chain joins TRBV28 and TRBJ1-2; D ambiguous. The CDR3 has 15 amino acids. The germline CDR1 and CDR2 sequences are MDHEN and SYDVKM. V shed 5 bases and J shed 1 base, with 14 bases lying between them. For the CDR3, the DNA is TGTGCCAGCAGTCCATCGACTGGCATTAACTATGGCTACACCTTC. Its translation is CASSPSTGINYGYTF.

The chain links TRBV7-2 to TRBJ1-2, with unresolved D. Germline loops: CDR1 SGHTA, CDR2 FQGNSA. The CDR3 is made up of 14 amino acids. V dropped 1 base and J dropped 4 bases, with 10 bases sitting between them. For the CDR3, the DNA is TGTGCCAGCAGCTTAGAGTCCGGCGGCTATGGCTACACCTTC. Protein sequence: CASSLESGGYGYTF.

The chain uses TRBV18 and TRBJ2-5, with 8 bases matching TRBD1. From germline, CDR1 is KGHSH and CDR2 LQKENI. After removal of 0 bases from V and 3 bases from J, the junction contained 3 bases not matched to a gene. The CDR3 has 15 residues. CDR3 DNA sequence: TGTGCCAGCTCACCACCAGAGACAGGGGAAGAGACCCAGTACTTC. It translates to CASSPPETGEETQYF. Drawing the rest from reference TRBV18 and TRBJ2-5, the complete variable domain is NAGVMQNPRHLVRRRGQEARLRCSPMKGHSHVYWYRQLPEEGLKFMVYLQKENIIDESGMPKERFSAEFPKEGPSILRIQQVVRGDSAAYFCASSPPETGEETQYFGPGTRLLVL.

This chain uses TRBV5-1 with TRBJ2-1; 7 bases map to TRBD1. Trimming removed 4 bases from V and 4 bases from J; junction bases left unmatched: 8. The CDR3 loop spans 15 amino acids. Germline CDR1 and CDR2: SGHRS and YFSETQ. CDR3 coding DNA: TGCGCCAGCAGCCATCGGACAGGCCCTTACAATGAGCAGTTCTTC. It translates to CASSHRTGPYNEQFF.

In its sample, this clone was seen a few times. The chain combines TRBV5-8 with TRBJ1-1; D ambiguous. The CDR3 length is 15 residues. The V end lost 5 bases, the J end lost 1 base, and 15 bases lay between the germline ends. CDR1 and CDR2 (germline): SGHTS, YDEGEE. CDR3 residues: CASRLPLSPNTEAFF. CDR3 nucleotides: TGTGCCAGCAGACTTCCGCTGAGCCCGAACACTGAAGCTTTCTTT. Complete variable domain (other parts from reference TRBV5-8 and TRBJ1-1): EAGVTQSPTHLIKTRGQQATLRCSPISGHTSVYWYQQALGLGLQFLLWYDEGEERNRGNFPPRFSGRQFPNYSSELNVNALELEDSALYLCASRLPLSPNTEAFFGQGTRLTVV.

The V call is TRBV7-2, the J call TRBJ1-4, with D perhaps TRBD1 (6 bases). The germline V and J ends were trimmed by 5 bases and 8 bases, with 21 bases remaining between them. Germline loops: CDR1 SGHTA, CDR2 FQGNSA. The CDR3 covers 16 residues. CDR3 in amino acids: CASSPGGGLGGEKLFF. CDR3 coding DNA: TGTGCCAGCAGCCCCGGCGGGGGCTTGGGGGGGGAAAAACTGTTTTTT. Using reference TRBV7-2 and TRBJ1-4 for the parts outside the CDR3, the full variable domain is GAGVSQSPSNKVTEKGKDVELRCDPISGHTALYWYRQSLGQGLEFLIYFQGNSAPDKSGLPSDRFSAERTGGSVSTLTIQRTQQEDSAVYLCASSPGGGLGGEKLFFGSGTQLSVL.

The V call is TRBV24-1, the J call TRBJ2-5, with a possible D match to TRBD1 (6 bases). The CDR3 contains 16 residues. Germline CDR1 and CDR2: KGHDR and SFDVKD. The V end lost 4 bases, the J end lost 2 bases, and 16 bases lay between the germline ends. Here the CDR3 DNA reads TGTGCCACCAGTGAATCTGACGGGACACATCAAGAGACCCAGTACTTC. It translates to CATSESDGTHQETQYF.

CDR3 sequence reads: CASSQEISDRGITDTQYF. The CDR3 bases are TGCGCCAGCAGCCAAGAAATATCGGACAGGGGGATCACAGATACGCAGTATTTT. This chain links TRBV4-1 with TRBJ2-3, with TRBD1 matching over 10 bases. The CDR3 extends over 18 amino acids. Germline V lookup: CDR1 MGHRA, CDR2 YSYEKL. V lost 0 bases and J lost 2; bases outside the gene matches: 8.

The chain has TRBV11-3 and TRBJ2-1, with 12 bases aligning to TRBD2. The CDR3 runs 17 residues. CDR1 is SGHNT, CDR2 YENEEA, per germline. V was pared by 4 bases and J by 9 bases, with 13 bases of the junction left unmatched. Here the CDR3 DNA reads TGTGCCAGCAGCTCTCGTTCTAGCGGGAGGGCCCGTAGTGAGCAGTTCTTC. It yields the protein CASSSRSSGRARSEQFF.

This rearrangement joins TRBV19 to TRBJ1-1; no clear D. V gave up 4 bases and J gave up 1 base, with 13 bases separating them. The CDR3 sequence is 15 residues long. Per germline, CDR1 LNHDA and CDR2 SQIVND (reference sequence). CDR3 coding DNA: TGTGCCAGTAGTACTACAGTATCAGCGAACACTGAAGCTTTCTTT. Translating gives CASSTTVSANTEAFF.

The sample holds one count of this clone. This chain joins TRBV9 and TRBJ2-7, with 8 bases that match TRBD1. CDR1 is SGDLS, CDR2 YYNGEE, per germline. The CDR3 loop spans 14 amino acids. V lost 4 bases and J lost 2; bases outside the gene matches: 5. The CDR3 spells CASSMGQATYEQYF. In DNA form, the CDR3 reads TGTGCCAGCAGCATGGGACAGGCGACCTACGAGCAGTACTTC.

The V call is TRBV2, the J call TRBJ1-5; TRBD1 matches 8 bases. This CDR3 contains 14 residues. Trimming removed 4 bases from V and 7 bases from J; junction bases left unmatched: 6. CDR1 and CDR2 from the germline V gene are SNHLY and FYNNEI. The CDR3 sequence: CASSVQGAGQPQHF. In DNA, the CDR3 is TGTGCCAGCAGTGTCCAGGGGGCTGGGCAGCCCCAGCATTTT. Based on the CDR3 plus reference TRBV2 and TRBJ1-5, the full variable domain is EPEVTQTPSHQVTQMGQEVILRCVPISNHLYFYWYRQILGQKVEFLVSFYNNEISEKSEIFDDQFSVERPDGSNFTLKIRSTKLEDSAMYFCASSVQGAGQPQHFGDGTRLSIL.

J is TRBJ2-1 and V is TRBV7-2; 7 bases fit TRBD2. The trim removed 5 bases at V and 8 bases at J, leaving 18 bases unmatched. The CDR3 spans 17 residues. Germline values: CDR1 SGHTA, CDR2 FQGNSA. The CDR3 nucleotides are TGTGCCAGCAGCCCTCCCCGGTGGTTAGCGGGTGGCGATGAGCAGTTCTTC. Translation: CASSPPRWLAGGDEQFF.